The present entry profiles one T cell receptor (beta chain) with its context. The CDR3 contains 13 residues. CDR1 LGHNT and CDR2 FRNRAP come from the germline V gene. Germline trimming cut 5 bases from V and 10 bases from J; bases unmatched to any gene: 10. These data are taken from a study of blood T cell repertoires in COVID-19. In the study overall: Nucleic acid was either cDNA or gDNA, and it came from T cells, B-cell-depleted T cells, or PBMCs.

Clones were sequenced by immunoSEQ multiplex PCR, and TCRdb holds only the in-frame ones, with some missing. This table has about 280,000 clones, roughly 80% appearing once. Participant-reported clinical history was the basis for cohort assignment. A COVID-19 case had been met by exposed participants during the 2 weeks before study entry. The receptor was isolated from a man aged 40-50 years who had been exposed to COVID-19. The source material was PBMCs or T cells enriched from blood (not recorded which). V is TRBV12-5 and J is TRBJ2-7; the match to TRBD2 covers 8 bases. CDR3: CASGTGTSLSQYF. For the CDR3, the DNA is TGTGCTAGTGGTACGGGGACTAGTCTATCCCAGTACTTC.